This T cell receptor (beta chain) was identified during a study of regulatory T cells in long-lasting Graves disease. This clonotype was counted many times. Time point noted: newly diagnosed GD, antithyroid drugs for less than 3 months. Isolated PBMC RNA provided the starting material for the TCR library. Combining iRepertoire HTBI primers with Arm-PCR of CDR3 regions, the authors built TCR beta libraries. MiXCR, run by TCRdb on the multiplex PCR reads, gives a single entry per CDR3 protein. Counted here are 250,000 to 400,000 distinct CDR3 sequences, under 20% occurring once; the ten biggest clones make up about two fifths. Specimen: peripheral blood mononuclear cells (PBMCs), collected at new diagnosis, from a patient treated with antithyroid drugs. This receptor was taken from a female donor with Graves disease.

CDR3 sequence (DNA): TGTGCCACCACACTAGCGCCTAGCACAGATACGCAGTATTTT. Its protein is CATTLAPSTDTQYF. The chain employs TRBV10-3 and TRBJ2-3, with 7 bases lining up with TRBD2. Germline V gene data show CDR1 as ENHRY and CDR2 as SYGVKD. Trimming cost V 10 bases and J 0 bases; bases outside gene matches: 7. The CDR3 runs 14 residues.